The 8 T cell receptor beta chains given below trace back to one sample, sequenced in a study of shared T cell receptors in the human thymus. Libraries were prepared by immunoSEQ multiplex PCR; TCRdb keeps only in-frame clonotypes and omits some of them. This sample has some 640,000 clones, with more than 75% found just once. The same data also went into a second study, on human thymus T cells.

The sample was thymocytes. These receptors came from a boy younger than two with a congenital heart defect.

V and J are TRBV10-3 and TRBJ2-5, with 7 bases identical to TRBD1. V lost 10 bases, J lost 5 bases, and 10 bases stayed unmatched. This CDR3 contains 13 residues. Per the germline V gene, CDR1 is ENHRY and CDR2 is SYGVKD. CDR3 region: CATQPTGNETQYF. The CDR3 nucleotides read TGTGCCACGCAACCGACAGGGAACGAGACCCAGTACTTC.

In its sample, this clone was seen a few times. The CDR3 DNA reads as TGTGCCAGCACCGGCGACAGTAGCTACGAGCAGTACTTC. Protein: CASTGDSSYEQYF. The chain couples TRBV25-1 to TRBJ2-7, with a possible D match to TRBD1 (5 bases). V was clipped by 7 bases and J by 3 bases, with 13 bases between them. The V gene's germline CDR1 is MGHDK and CDR2 SYGVNS. The CDR3 has 13 residues.

The count of this clone is one. The chain joins TRBV28 to TRBJ1-2, with D tentatively TRBD1 (5 bases). This CDR3 region has 15 residues. Germline V gene lookup returns CDR1 MDHEN and CDR2 SYDVKM. V lost 5 bases and J 0 bases, leaving 13 bases between the germline ends. The CDR3 region is CASSQPTAPNYGYTF. DNA of the CDR3: TGTGCCAGCAGTCAGCCGACAGCTCCTAACTATGGCTACACCTTC.

The chain recombines TRBV6-5 with TRBJ2-2, with 7 bases fitting TRBD2. V trimming: 2 bases; J trimming: 1 base; junction bases outside the gene matches: 1. CDR3 length: 15 residues. Germline CDR1 is MNHEY and CDR2 is SVGAGI. The CDR3 bases are TGTGCCAGCAGTTACGTAGCGGGGAACACCGGGGAGCTGTTTTTT. Amino acids: CASSYVAGNTGELFF.

The chain couples TRBV7-2 to TRBJ2-1; perhaps TRBD1 as D (5 bases). The germline V and J ends were trimmed by 8 bases and 0 bases, with 14 bases remaining between them. This CDR3 spans 15 amino acids. CDR1 SGHTA and CDR2 FQGNSA come from the germline V gene. The CDR3 bases are TGTGCCAGCGGGGCCCGGAACTTCTCCTACAATGAGCAGTTCTTC. It yields the protein CASGARNFSYNEQFF.

The chain joins TRBV27 to TRBJ2-5; D remains ambiguous. This CDR3 region has 12 residues. CDR1 and CDR2 (germline): MNHEY, SMNVEV (reference sequence). V was pared by 6 bases and J by 2 bases, with 7 bases between. CDR3 nucleotides: TGTGCCAGCAGAAATCCGCAAGAGACCCAGTACTTC. The encoded protein is CASRNPQETQYF.

This rearrangement joins TRBV4-1 to TRBJ1-2, with D possibly matching TRBD1 (5 bases). Deletions cut 1 base from V and 2 bases from J, with 11 bases between. Germline CDR1 MGHRA, CDR2 YSYEKL. This CDR3 contains 15 residues. The chain's CDR3 is CASSQADSHNYGYTF. The CDR3 coding sequence is TGCGCCAGCAGCCAAGCCGACAGTCACAACTATGGCTACACCTTC.

The chain joins TRBV9 to TRBJ2-1; 8 bases line up with TRBD2. CDR1 and CDR2 from the germline V gene are SGDLS and YYNGEE. The CDR3 spans 15 residues. V gave up 0 bases and J gave up 8 bases; unmatched junction bases: 7. CDR3 loop: CASSVASGSEYEQFF. CDR3 coding DNA: TGTGCCAGCAGCGTAGCCAGCGGGAGTGAGTATGAGCAGTTCTTC. Full variable domain (rest looked up from reference TRBV9 and TRBJ2-1): DSGVTQTPKHLITATGQRVTLRCSPRSGDLSVYWYQQSLDQGLQFLIQYYNGEERAKGNILERFSAQQFPDLHSELNLSSLELGDSALYFCASSVASGSEYEQFFGPGTRLTVL.